Presented here are 24 T cell receptor beta chains from one specimen sequenced in a study of blood T cell repertoires in COVID-19. Profiled with immunoSEQ multiplex PCR; TCRdb holds only in-frame clones, not every one. Of 250,000 or so clones detected, approximately 90% appear once; the ten largest clones hold about 9.3%. Specimen: PBMCs or T cells enriched from blood (not recorded which). The receptor set was obtained from a man aged 40-50 years who had recovered from COVID-19.

V is TRBV7-8 and J is TRBJ1-2; TRBD1 agrees at 8 bases. Trimming at V came to 5 bases and at J to 2 bases, leaving 4 bases not matched to a gene. The CDR3 length is 14 residues. CDR1 is SGHVS, CDR2 FQNEAQ, per germline. The CDR3 sequence is CASSTAGGNYGYTF. CDR3 DNA: TGTGCCAGCAGCACGGCAGGGGGCAACTATGGCTACACCTTC.

This clone has a single count. The chain uses TRBV6-5 and TRBJ1-3; the match to TRBD1 covers 7 bases. The V and J ends lost 2 bases and 1 base, in that order; junction bases with no gene match: 2. This CDR3 region has 15 residues. The germline V gene has CDR1 MNHEY and CDR2 SVGAGI. CDR3 sequence: CASSYRGRSGNTIYF. CDR3 sequence (DNA): TGTGCCAGCAGTTACAGGGGGCGGTCTGGAAACACCATATATTTT.

The chain joins TRBV3-1 (or the pseudogene TRBV3-2) to TRBJ2-5, with D possibly being TRBD2 (5 bases). The CDR3 is made up of 14 amino acids. Per the germline V gene, CDR1 is LGHDT and CDR2 is YNNKEL (reference sequence). V lost 3 bases, J lost 2 bases, and 10 bases lay in between. CDR3 sequence: CASSQGGRQETQYF. CDR3 in DNA: TGTGCCAGCAGCCAGGGCGGGCGGCAAGAGACCCAGTACTTC.

This chain links TRBV27 with TRBJ1-2; D ambiguous. Germline lookup yields CDR1 MNHEY and CDR2 SMNVEV (reference sequence). The V end was cut by 4 bases, the J end by 0 bases, with 12 bases between. The length of the CDR3 is 15 residues. This CDR3 is CASSWGVDSNYGYTF. The CDR3 DNA reads TGTGCCAGCAGTTGGGGAGTCGATTCTAACTATGGCTACACCTTC.

V gene TRBV2 combines with J gene TRBJ1-1; 9 bases are shared with TRBD1. Germline CDR1 is SNHLY and CDR2 is FYNNEI. The V and J ends lost 1 base and 5 bases, in that order; junction bases with no gene match: 5. This CDR3 comprises 15 residues. The CDR3 DNA reads as TGTGCCAGCAGTGAAGAGGACAGGGGCGGAACTGAAGCTTTCTTT. Encoded protein: CASSEEDRGGTEAFF.

This clone showed up just once. V is TRBV10-2 and J is TRBJ1-2; TRBD1 aligns across 7 bases. With V trimmed by 4 bases and J by 7 bases, 6 bases remained unmatched. CDR1 is WSHSY, CDR2 SAAADI, per germline. CDR3 length equals 13 residues. The CDR3 bases are TGCGCCAGCAGTGTGAAGGGGGCGGGTGGCTACACCTTC. Protein product: CASSVKGAGGYTF.

V is TRBV7-9 and J is TRBJ1-2, with 9 bases matching TRBD1. The junction had 6 bases not matched to a gene; V was cut back by 2 bases and J by 8 bases. The CDR3 loop spans 14 amino acids. Germline CDR1 and CDR2: SEHNR and FQNEAQ (reference sequence). Here the CDR3 DNA reads TGTGCCAGCAGCTTAATACAGGGGGCGAGGGGCTACACCTTC. This encodes CASSLIQGARGYTF.

V gene TRBV6-5 combines with J gene TRBJ1-4; maybe TRBD1 (5 bases). V lost 5 bases to trimming and J lost 0 bases, with 10 bases between them. CDR3 size: 15 residues. Germline values: CDR1 MNHEY, CDR2 SVGAGI. CDR3 nucleotides: TGTGCCAGCAGTCGACAGCTCGCAACTAATGAAAAACTGTTTTTT. Translation gives CASSRQLATNEKLFF.

This clone was found a few times. The chain is built from TRBV5-1 and TRBJ1-1; the D is unclear. The germline V and J ends were trimmed by 0 bases and 1 base, with 7 bases remaining between them. This CDR3 is 14 amino acids long. Germline V CDR1 and CDR2: SGHRS, YFSETQ. The CDR3 region is CASSLGNRNTEAFF. The DNA of the CDR3 is TGCGCCAGCAGCTTGGGGAACAGGAACACTGAAGCTTTCTTT.

The chain has TRBV9 and TRBJ1-3; D is unresolved. This CDR3 has 13 residues. Looked up from germline, CDR1 is SGDLS and CDR2 is YYNGEE. V lost 4 bases and J 3 bases, leaving 8 bases between the germline ends. CDR3 DNA sequence: TGTGCCAGCAGCCCCAGTCGTGGAAACACCATATATTTT. It specifies CASSPSRGNTIYF.

CDR3: CASSSAGQGYNEQFF. Here the CDR3 DNA reads TGTGCCAGCAGCTCCGCGGGACAGGGCTACAATGAGCAGTTCTTC. The chain couples TRBV11-2 to TRBJ2-1, with TRBD1 matching over 9 bases. From germline, CDR1 is SGHAT and CDR2 FQNNGV. Trimming took 4 bases from V and 3 from J; bases not matched to a gene: 4. CDR3 size: 15 residues.

V gene TRBV20-1 combines with J gene TRBJ2-1; maybe TRBD1 (5 bases). With 2 bases removed from V and 14 bases from J, the gap between germline ends came to 13 bases. The germline V gene has CDR1 DFQATT and CDR2 SNEGSKA (reference sequence). The CDR3 sequence is 11 residues long. The CDR3 spells CSARRQLTEFF. In DNA form, the CDR3 reads TGCAGTGCTAGAAGACAGCTAACCGAGTTCTTC.

The rearrangement uses TRBV5-4 and TRBJ2-2; D may be TRBD1 (6 bases). Germline CDR1 reads SGHNT; CDR2 reads YYREEE (reference sequence). The CDR3 has 13 amino acids. The germline V and J ends were trimmed by 10 bases and 0 bases, with 10 bases remaining between them. CDR3 sequence (DNA): TGTGCCGGAGGACAGACGAACACCGGGGAGCTGTTTTTT. Translated: CAGGQTNTGELFF.

The V gene is TRBV5-4, the J gene TRBJ1-2, with 10 bases matching TRBD1. With 0 bases clipped from V and 8 bases from J, the junction kept 7 bases outside the gene matches. This CDR3 has 15 residues. Germline CDR1 is SGHNT and CDR2 is YYREEE (reference sequence). The CDR3: CASSLGPGTGDGYTF. CDR3 bases: TGTGCCAGCAGCTTGGGTCCCGGGACAGGGGACGGCTACACCTTC.

The chain has TRBV21-1 and TRBJ2-1; TRBD2 reflects the table's D call only, with no check against the DNA. TRBV21-1 is a recognized pseudogene. There are 16 residues in the CDR3. This CDR3 reads CASSSRDYVSYNEQFF. In DNA form, the CDR3 reads TGTGCCAGCAGCAGCCGGGACTATGTCTCCTACAATGAGCAGTTCTTC.

The V call is TRBV12-3 or TRBV12-4, the J call TRBJ2-1, with D unresolved. The V and J ends lost 8 bases and 3 bases respectively, with 5 bases between them. The CDR3 is made up of 11 amino acids. The CDR3 region is CASRGYNEQFF. CDR3 DNA: TGTGCCAGCCGAGGCTACAATGAGCAGTTCTTC.

V is TRBV29-1 and J is TRBJ2-7, with 9 bases identical to TRBD2. The CDR3 contains 15 residues. CDR1 is SQVTM, CDR2 ANQGSEA, per germline. The J segment lost 4 bases and the V segment lost 3 bases, leaving 10 bases of the junction unmatched. CDR3 bases: TGCAGCGTTGATTTACCCCTAGCGGGATCGTACGAGCAGTACTTC. Amino acid sequence: CSVDLPLAGSYEQYF.

As for this clone: The sample has other DNA sequences that encode this CDR3 too. This chain uses TRBV5-1 with TRBJ1-5; D is uncertain. The CDR3 has 13 amino acids. V shed 0 bases and J shed 7 bases, with 8 bases lying between them. CDR1 and CDR2 (germline): SGHRS, YFSETQ. The chain's CDR3 is CASSLDGEQPQHF. DNA for the CDR3: TGCGCCAGCAGCTTGGATGGTGAGCAGCCCCAGCATTTT.

The CDR3 DNA sequence: TGTGCCAGCAGTTATGGGCTAGCGACTAGCACAGATACGCAGTATTTT. The encoded protein is CASSYGLATSTDTQYF. This chain uses TRBV6-2 or TRBV6-3 with TRBJ2-3, with a tentative D call TRBD2 (6 bases). Germline V CDR1 and CDR2: MNHEY, SVGEGT. V was cut by 3 bases and J by 0 bases, with 13 bases left in between. CDR3 length: 16 residues.

As regards this clone: Other DNA sequences in this specimen translate into the identical CDR3. This chain links TRBV19 with TRBJ1-5; D gene uncertain. The CDR3 contains 13 residues. V lost 2 bases and J lost 4, with 6 bases in between. Germline V gene sequence: CDR1 LNHDA, CDR2 SQIVND (reference sequence). The CDR3 protein is CASSISLNQPQHF. The CDR3 coding sequence is TGTGCCAGTAGTATATCTCTAAATCAGCCCCAGCATTTT.

The chain is built from TRBV19 and TRBJ1-4; maybe TRBD1 (5 bases). The V gene's germline CDR1 is LNHDA and CDR2 SQIVND (reference sequence). Trimming shortened V by 9 bases and J by 5 bases, and 19 bases separated the two germline ends. The CDR3 loop spans 15 amino acids. The CDR3 spells CASTTPGTENEKLFF. As DNA, the CDR3 is TGTGCCAGCACCACCCCCGGGACTGAGAATGAAAAACTGTTTTTT.

The V call is TRBV7-3, the J call TRBJ2-3; tentatively, D is TRBD2 (6 bases). There are 15 residues in the CDR3. Germline lookup yields CDR1 SGHTA and CDR2 FQGTGA. The V gene lost 1 base and the J gene lost 0 bases, with 8 bases spanning the gap. The CDR3 reads CASSLRAGSTDTQYF. The DNA for the CDR3 is TGTGCCAGCAGCTTAAGGGCGGGGAGCACAGATACGCAGTATTTT.

This chain uses TRBV10-1 with TRBJ2-7; TRBD1 matches at 7 bases. The J segment lost 3 bases and the V segment lost 4 bases, leaving 3 bases of the junction unmatched. The length of the CDR3 is 13 residues. CDR1 and CDR2 (germline): WNHNN, SYGVQD (reference sequence). CDR3 sequence (DNA): TGCGCCAGCAGTGCGGACAGGTACTACGAGCAGTACTTC. It specifies CASSADRYYEQYF.

The chain carries TRBV28 and TRBJ1-6; no definite D call. This CDR3 comprises 15 residues. The germline V gene encodes CDR1 MDHEN and CDR2 SYDVKM. Trimming left V 6 bases short and J 2 bases short, with 11 bases between. The CDR3, as DNA: TGTGCCAGCAGGCAACTCACCCCCTATAATTCACCCCTCCACTTT. Protein sequence: CASRQLTPYNSPLHF.